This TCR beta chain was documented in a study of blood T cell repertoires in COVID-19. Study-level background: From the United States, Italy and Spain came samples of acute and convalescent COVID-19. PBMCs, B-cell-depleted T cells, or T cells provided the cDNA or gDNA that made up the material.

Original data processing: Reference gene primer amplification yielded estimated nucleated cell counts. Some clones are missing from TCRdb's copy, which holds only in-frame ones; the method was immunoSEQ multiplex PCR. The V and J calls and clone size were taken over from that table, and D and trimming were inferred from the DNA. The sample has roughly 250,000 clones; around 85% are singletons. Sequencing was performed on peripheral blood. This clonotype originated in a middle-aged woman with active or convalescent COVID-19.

For the CDR3, the DNA is TGTGCCAGCAGCTTCGGACAGGACAAAGGAGGCTACACCTTC. Residues: CASSFGQDKGGYTF. The rearrangement joins TRBV5-4 to TRBJ1-2; TRBD1 aligns across 7 bases. Trimming cost V 2 bases and J 8 bases; bases outside gene matches: 9. Germline CDR1 is SGHNT and CDR2 is YYREEE (reference sequence). The CDR3 consists of 14 residues.